The 9 T cell receptor beta chains given below trace back to one sample, sequenced in a study of a mutant IDH1 vaccine in newly diagnosed glioma. Time point given: week 23, last vaccination. What each vaccine dose contained was 300 ug of mutant IDH1 20-mer peptide, accompanied by topical imiquimod. The data were produced by immunoSEQ multiplex PCR, yet TCRdb's version contains in-frame clones alone and is incomplete. Among more than 55,000 clones listed, 81% were seen once. Their specific antigens are unknown. Sequences were derived from PBMCs, sampled from a glioma patient whose treatment included an IDH1 peptide vaccine. These receptors all come from a woman in her thirties or forties with glioma. Some clones in this sample may be carry-over from other donors' samples.

The V and J genes are TRBV5-6 and TRBJ2-3; 8 positions match TRBD2. The J segment lost 2 bases and the V segment lost 0 bases, leaving 8 bases of the junction unmatched. This CDR3 region has 17 residues. Germline CDR1 is SGHDT and CDR2 is YYEEEE. The CDR3 bases are TGTGCCAGCAGCTTGGTTCGGGGGGGGCTCATCACAGATACGCAGTATTTT. Translation gives CASSLVRGGLITDTQYF. Full variable domain (outside the CDR3, taken from reference TRBV5-6 and TRBJ2-3): DAGVTQSPTHLIKTRGQQVTLRCSPKSGHDTVSWYQQALGQGPQFIFQYYEEEERQRGNFPDRFSGHQFPNYSSELNVNALLLGDSALYLCASSLVRGGLITDTQYFGPGTRLTVL.

The chain uses TRBV10-3 and TRBJ1-3, with D maybe TRBD1 (5 bases). Trimming stripped 4 bases from V and 0 bases from J, with 7 bases between. The CDR3 is 14 residues long. Germline V gene sequence: CDR1 ENHRY, CDR2 SYGVKD. CDR3: CAISGTSSGNTIYF. CDR3 coding DNA: TGTGCCATCAGTGGGACAAGCTCTGGAAACACCATATATTTT.

This chain joins TRBV5-6 and TRBJ2-5, with D unresolved. The CDR3 has 12 amino acids. Trimming took 1 base from V and 5 from J, leaving 6 bases between them. Germline V lookup: CDR1 SGHDT, CDR2 YYEEEE. CDR3 bases: TGTGCCAGCAGCTTGCCCGAGGAGACCCAGTACTTC. Residues: CASSLPEETQYF.

The V and J genes are TRBV25-1 and TRBJ1-2; D gene uncertain. V lost 8 bases and J lost 4, with 11 bases in between. Germline values: CDR1 MGHDK, CDR2 SYGVNS. The CDR3 totals 12 residues. The CDR3 sequence: CASGSRGYGYTF. DNA of the CDR3: TGTGCCAGCGGTTCTCGAGGCTATGGCTACACCTTC.

This clone has only a few counts. The rearrangement uses TRBV6-4 and TRBJ1-6; no clear D. This CDR3 region has 13 residues. CDR1 MRHNA and CDR2 SNTAGT come from the germline V gene. Trimming shortened V by 0 bases and J by 8 bases, and 5 bases separated the two germline ends. The CDR3 sequence is CASSDSEYSPLHF. The CDR3 coding sequence is TGTGCCAGCAGTGACTCGGAGTATTCACCCCTCCACTTT.

The gene calls are TRBV5-4 and TRBJ2-2, with D tentatively TRBD1 (6 bases). V lost 1 base and J 1 base, leaving 8 bases between the germline ends. Germline loops: CDR1 SGHNT, CDR2 YYREEE (reference sequence). CDR3 length equals 15 residues. CDR3 residues: CASSLLGQNTGELFF. The CDR3 region has the DNA TGTGCCAGCAGCTTGTTGGGACAGAACACCGGGGAGCTGTTTTTT.

The V call is TRBV29-1, the J call TRBJ1-1, with 7 nucleotides matching TRBD1. V shed 6 bases, J shed 6 bases, and the junction held 10 bases outside the gene matches. CDR1 is SQVTM and CDR2 is ANQGSEA in the germline V gene. The CDR3 spans 13 residues. The CDR3 DNA sequence: TGCAGCGTCCGACAGGGCGGAGGATCTGAAGCTTTCTTT. It is translated as CSVRQGGGSEAFF.

The chain couples TRBV4-3 to TRBJ1-2; 9 positions agree with TRBD1. The CDR3 runs 14 residues. CDR1 and CDR2 from the germline V gene are LGHNA and YSLEER. Trimming cost V 3 bases and J 7 bases; bases outside gene matches: 6. CDR3 in DNA: TGCGCCAGCAGCCATGCCGGGACAGGGTTTGGCTACACCTTC. It codes for CASSHAGTGFGYTF.

This chain joins TRBV7-9 and TRBJ1-2; 7 bases agree with TRBD1. Germline CDR1 is SEHNR and CDR2 is FQNEAQ (reference sequence). CDR3 length: 16 amino acids. V shed 6 bases and J 8 bases; nucleotides not matched to a gene: 18. CDR3 in amino acids: CASSSNPSVGGQGYTF. CDR3 nucleotide sequence: TGTGCCAGCAGTTCAAACCCCTCAGTAGGGGGCCAAGGCTACACCTTC.